This T cell receptor (beta chain) was sequenced for a study of blood T cell repertoires in COVID-19 (dated by TCRdb to 2018 to 2020). Turning to the overall study: Collaborator samples came from the United States, Italy and Spain and covered acute and convalescent phases of COVID-19. Sample metadata almost always included a de-identified subject ID, COVID-19 status, age in years and sex. Where available, HLA class I and class II types were taken from metadata supplied by the sample provider and were not determined by assay-based typing. Samples were obtained from the ongoing ImmuneRACE study (first 160 participants) and from about 1,300 subjects provided by 6 global collaborators. Subjects who had been exposed to COVID-19, were actively infected with it, or had recovered from it provided the deeply sampled blood TCRbeta repertoires that made up the dataset. The prospective study material was composed of cDNA or gDNA derived from T cells, B-cell-depleted T cells, or PBMCs. A freely available public database, intended as a resource for researchers studying the immune response to SARS-CoV-2, is where the repertoires were released.

Of note for this clone: What antigen it recognizes has not been identified. Base qualities were left out, and no much larger clone turns up one base away.

Study-wide findings and limitations: How much clinical and demographic metadata was included differed by source and by participant, and the metadata was provided uncurated.

Participants in the prospective study were aged roughly 18 to 89 years, lived in about two dozen United States geographic areas, and enrolled through a virtual design. Cohort assignment in the prospective study relied on participant-reported clinical history from a screening survey and a study questionnaire. Exposed participants had been in contact, within 2 weeks of entering the study, with a person who had a PCR-confirmed or clinician-diagnosed case of COVID-19. Mobile phlebotomists in the prospective study collected whole blood, serum and a nasopharyngeal or oropharyngeal swab from every participant. Additional blood draws and questionnaires over an approximately two-month period could optionally be provided by prospective study participants. Prospective study blood samples were shipped either frozen or at room temperature before DNA extraction. TCRbeta CDR3 regions were amplified from genomic DNA by means of the immunoSEQ Assay, a bias-controlled multiplex PCR. On the study's bioinformatics: Within the assay, amplification of reference gene primers was used to estimate how many nucleated cells each sample contained. To quantify the absolute abundance of each unique TCRbeta CDR3 rearrangement, sequence reads were collapsed and filtered. For each sample, productive Simpson clonality was calculated as the square root of Simpson's diversity index over productive rearrangements. TCRdb mirrors the immuneACCESS table, restricted to in-frame sequences. Some clones are absent from its copies; in checked studies, under half trace to an unresolved V gene, and the reason for the others is unknown. V and J calls and clone size are copied from that table; D and trimming were computed from the DNA. In all, the sample holds about 250,000 clones, and around 83% of those were seen once. The top ten constitute 5% to 8% of the sample.

From the cysteine through the phenylalanine, the CDR3 covers 16 amino acids. Only the CDR3 DNA stays, 48 bases, in frame from base 1. As encoded in the germline V gene, CDR1 is MDHEN while CDR2 is SYDVKM. The germline ends are 14 bases apart after V is trimmed by 3 bases and J by 2 bases. This TCR was recovered from a woman between 50 and 59 years old who had been exposed to COVID-19. Sequenced sample: PBMCs or T cells enriched from blood (not recorded which). This receptor chain uses TRBV28 and TRBJ1-5; TRBD1 is possibly the D segment (6 matching bases). The CDR3: CASSFLRGEGNQPQHF. The DNA reads as follows: TGTGCCAGCAGTTTTCTCAGGGGAGAGGGCAATCAGCCCCAGCATTTT. The full variable domain, completed from the reference TRBV28 and TRBJ1-5 proteins outside the CDR3, reads DVKVTQSSRYLVKRTGEKVFLECVQDMDHENMFWYRQDPGLGLRLIYFSYDVKMKEKGDIPEGYSVSREKKERFSLILESASTNQTSMYLCASSFLRGEGNQPQHFGDGTRLSIL.